A single sample is the source of the 20 T cell receptor beta chains below, sequenced in a study of OX40 agonist ivuxolimab in advanced cancers. Sequencing was performed with immunoSEQ multiplex PCR; in TCRdb, only in-frame clones are kept and a portion is missing. The table shows almost 85,000 clones, with roughly 89% occurring only once. This specimen was CD4+ or CD8+ T cells sorted from blood, taken in a trial of the OX40 agonist ivuxolimab. The receptor source for this set is an adult with an advanced solid tumor such as melanoma, head and neck, liver or kidney cancer.

This chain uses TRBV5-4 with TRBJ1-6, with D possibly matching TRBD1 (5 bases). Germline CDR1 reads SGHNT; CDR2 reads YYREEE (reference sequence). V dropped 1 base and J dropped 5 bases, with 13 bases sitting between them. The CDR3 loop spans 16 amino acids. The DNA for the CDR3 is TGTGCCAGCAGCTTGAAGAGGCAGGGTGATAATTCACCCCTCCACTTT. This sequence encodes CASSLKRQGDNSPLHF.

This chain links TRBV6-5 with TRBJ1-4, with D possibly matching TRBD1 (5 bases). The V end lost 6 bases, the J end lost 7 bases, and 12 bases lay between the germline ends. The CDR3 covers 13 residues. Germline V lookup: CDR1 MNHEY, CDR2 SVGAGI. The CDR3 DNA follows: TGTGCCAGCAGCCTATCTGGGGGTGAAAAACTGTTTTTT. It encodes CASSLSGGEKLFF.

The chain employs TRBV7-2 and TRBJ1-1, with 9 bases matching TRBD1. With V trimmed by 10 bases and J by 6 bases, 18 bases remained unmatched. The CDR3 is 16 residues long. Germline values: CDR1 SGHTA, CDR2 FQGNSA. The CDR3 reads CATYQLDGTGIAEAFF. CDR3 coding DNA: TGTGCCACCTACCAACTTGACGGGACAGGGATCGCTGAAGCTTTCTTT.

V is TRBV11-2 and J is TRBJ1-1; tentative D call: TRBD1 (5 bases). The germline gives CDR1 SGHAT, CDR2 FQNNGV. Trimming took off 5 bases at V and 6 bases at J, with 13 bases between the two ends. The CDR3 spans 13 residues. The chain's CDR3 is CASSPLGTPEAFF. The DNA for the CDR3 is TGTGCCAGCAGCCCTTTAGGGACTCCTGAAGCTTTCTTT.

The chain recombines TRBV6-4 with TRBJ2-7; D gene uncertain. Germline-derived CDR1 and CDR2 are MRHNA and SNTAGT. The CDR3 length is 15 residues. The V and J ends lost 11 bases and 4 bases respectively, with 24 bases between them. The CDR3: CAALPPYEALYEQYF. In nucleotides, the CDR3 is TGTGCCGCTCTTCCCCCATACGAGGCGTTATACGAGCAGTACTTC.

This rearrangement joins TRBV6-1 to TRBJ1-5; D possibly corresponds to TRBD1 (5 bases). V dropped 6 bases and J dropped 4 bases, with 13 bases sitting between them. Per the germline V gene, CDR1 is MNHNS and CDR2 is SASEGT. CDR3 length equals 14 residues. The CDR3, as DNA: TGTGCCAGCAGGATTCAGGGCGAAAATCAGCCCCAGCATTTT. Translated, it gives CASRIQGENQPQHF.

In its sample, this clone was seen once. The V and J genes are TRBV6-1 and TRBJ1-2; D is unclear. The V and J ends lost 5 bases and 5 bases respectively, with 9 bases between them. This CDR3 has 12 amino acids. The germline CDR1 and CDR2 sequences are MNHNS and SASEGT. As DNA, the CDR3 is TGTGCCAGCAGTAGGATCGGATATGGCTACACCTTC. Its translation is CASSRIGYGYTF.

The chain has TRBV6-5 and TRBJ1-2; 7 nucleotides align to TRBD1. The germline V gene encodes CDR1 MNHEY and CDR2 SVGAGI. The CDR3 runs to 14 residues. V shed 7 bases, J shed 5 bases, and the junction held 10 bases outside the gene matches. The CDR3 region has the DNA TGTGCCAGCACCCGATCCGACAGGGTTTATGGCTACACCTTC. Amino acids: CASTRSDRVYGYTF.

This chain connects TRBV19 to TRBJ1-5; no firm D call. This CDR3 has 17 amino acids. The germline V gene encodes CDR1 LNHDA and CDR2 SQIVND (reference sequence). V gave up 1 base and J gave up 5 bases, with 18 bases separating them. In DNA, the CDR3 is TGTGCCAGTAGTATAGGGGAGGGCAGCTCAAACCATCAGCCCCAGCATTTT. It yields the protein CASSIGEGSSNHQPQHF.

V usage is TRBV6-4 and J usage is TRBJ2-2; 9 nucleotides line up with TRBD1. In germline, CDR1 is MRHNA, CDR2 SNTAGT. This CDR3 is built from 15 residues. V gave up 5 bases and J gave up 3 bases; unmatched junction bases: 4. CDR3 nucleotide sequence: TGTGCCAGCAGTCCGGGACAGGGATACACCGGGGAGCTGTTTTTT. Protein sequence: CASSPGQGYTGELFF.

The rearrangement links TRBV15 to TRBJ1-5, with D uncertain. Per the germline V gene, CDR1 is LNHNV and CDR2 is YYDKDF (reference sequence). This CDR3 contains 13 residues. V lost 0 bases, J lost 4 bases, and 4 bases lay in between. As DNA, the CDR3 is TGTGCCACCAGCAGAGACAGGAATCAGCCCCAGCATTTT. This codes for CATSRDRNQPQHF. Full variable domain (rest looked up from reference TRBV15 and TRBJ1-5): DAMVIQNPRYQVTQFGKPVTLSCSQTLNHNVMYWYQQKSSQAPKLLFHYYDKDFNNEADTPDNFQSRRPNTSFCFLDIRSPGLGDTAMYLCATSRDRNQPQHFGDGTRLSIL.

V and J are TRBV2 and TRBJ2-6; 8 bases are a match to TRBD1. J lost 2 bases, V lost 4 bases, and 4 bases had no gene match. Germline V gene lookup returns CDR1 SNHLY and CDR2 FYNNEI. This CDR3 has 16 residues. This CDR3 reads CASSGQGFAGANVLTF. CDR3 in DNA: TGTGCCAGCAGTGGACAGGGGTTTGCTGGGGCCAACGTCCTGACTTTC.

This chain links TRBV20-1 with TRBJ2-7; possible D gene TRBD1, 6 bases. The V end lost 6 bases, the J end lost 6 bases, and 12 bases lay between the germline ends. The CDR3 totals 11 residues. CDR1 and CDR2 (germline): DFQATT, SNEGSKA (reference sequence). The CDR3 coding sequence is TGCAGTGCACTAACAGGGTCCGAGCAGTACTTC. It encodes CSALTGSEQYF.

The chain couples TRBV6-1 to TRBJ1-5; D is ambiguous. The germline gives CDR1 MNHNS, CDR2 SASEGT. The CDR3 is made up of 14 amino acids. The V gene lost 7 bases and the J gene lost 7 bases, with 17 bases spanning the gap. In DNA form, the CDR3 reads TGTGCCAGCACACTTTCTTCAAGGGAACAGCCCCAGCATTTT. Amino acid sequence: CASTLSSREQPQHF.

This sequence joins TRBV29-1 and TRBJ2-3; 10 positions match TRBD2. The CDR3 sequence is 15 residues long. V dropped 3 bases and J dropped 2; count of bases not matched to a gene: 5. The germline gives CDR1 SQVTM, CDR2 ANQGSEA. The CDR3 loop reads CSVDLAGATTDTQYF. CDR3 bases: TGCAGCGTTGACCTAGCGGGGGCAACCACAGATACGCAGTATTTT.

The rearrangement uses TRBV18 and TRBJ2-7; 7 nucleotides align to TRBD2. This CDR3 comprises 16 residues. With 3 bases clipped from V and 5 bases from J, the junction kept 13 bases outside the gene matches. From germline, CDR1 is KGHSH and CDR2 LQKENI. Written as DNA, the CDR3 is TGTGCCAGCTCACCTCTGATAGCGGGCGGCCGCGACGAGCAGTACTTC. Amino acids: CASSPLIAGGRDEQYF.

The chain combines TRBV10-3 with TRBJ2-3; 11 nucleotides agree with TRBD2. With 6 bases clipped from V and 2 bases from J, the junction kept 1 base outside the gene matches. CDR3 length: 14 residues. Germline-derived CDR1 and CDR2 are ENHRY and SYGVKD. CDR3 loop: CAIRLAGATDTQYF. The CDR3 region has the DNA TGTGCCATCAGACTAGCGGGGGCCACAGATACGCAGTATTTT.

V gene TRBV27 combines with J gene TRBJ2-5; D remains unclear. The CDR3 length is 14 residues. Looked up from germline, CDR1 is MNHEY and CDR2 is SMNVEV (reference sequence). Trimming pared 3 bases from V and 2 bases from J, leaving 10 bases between. CDR3 in amino acids: CASSFKSAQETQYF. CDR3 nucleotides: TGTGCCAGCAGTTTTAAGTCGGCACAAGAGACCCAGTACTTC.

The chain is built from TRBV7-8 and TRBJ2-7; a weak D match, TRBD2 (7 bases). Germline-derived CDR1 and CDR2 are SGHVS and FQNEAQ. With 1 base removed from V and 0 bases from J, the gap between germline ends came to 16 bases. This CDR3 is built from 17 residues. CDR3 nucleotide sequence: TGTGCCAGCAGCTTAGAGCCGGGGGGCAGTTTCTCCTACGAGCAGTACGTC. Its protein is CASSLEPGGSFSYEQYV.

The chain joins TRBV28 to TRBJ1-2; D gene ambiguous. V dropped 7 bases and J dropped 1 base, with 19 bases sitting between them. Germline assignment: CDR1 MDHEN and CDR2 SYDVKM. The CDR3 length is 16 residues. The CDR3 loop reads CASNIASLGINYGYTF. The CDR3 DNA reads TGTGCCAGCAACATAGCCTCTTTAGGGATTAACTATGGCTACACCTTC.